One sample yielded the 7 T cell receptor beta chains listed below, sequenced in a study of cytomegalovirus exposure and HLA in healthy donors. PCR used 60 Vbeta primers and 13 Jbeta primers. Profiled with immunoSEQ multiplex PCR; TCRdb holds only in-frame clones, not every one. The sample contains about 97,000 clones, 77% of which appear only once. The sequencing sample was made of PBMCs. The receptor set was obtained from a male donor in good health and CMV-seropositive.

The genes are TRBV5-8 and TRBJ1-1; tentative D call: TRBD1 (6 bases). CDR3 length: 19 amino acids. V lost 3 bases and J 1 base, leaving 25 bases between the germline ends. Germline values: CDR1 SGHTS, CDR2 YDEGEE. DNA of the CDR3: TGTGCCAGCAGCTGGCCCGAGGACTTTTACAGGGATCCGAACACTGAAGCTTTCTTT. Its translation: CASSWPEDFYRDPNTEAFF.

The V call is TRBV4-3, the J call TRBJ2-3; a weak D match, TRBD2 (6 bases). This CDR3 has 17 amino acids. Germline CDR1 LGHNA, CDR2 YSLEER. Deletions cut 1 base from V and 0 bases from J, with 14 bases between. This CDR3 is CASSQAHGLTSTDTQYF. The CDR3 region has the DNA TGCGCCAGCAGCCAAGCCCACGGACTAACTAGCACAGATACGCAGTATTTT.

CDR3 protein: CASSSTRANEQFF. Here the CDR3 DNA reads TGTGCCAGCAGTTCCACTAGGGCCAATGAGCAGTTCTTC. This chain joins TRBV6-5 and TRBJ2-1; tentative D call: TRBD2 (5 bases). V was shortened by 4 bases and J by 6 bases, with 10 bases between the two germline ends. Looked up from germline, CDR1 is MNHEY and CDR2 is SVGAGI. The CDR3 runs to 13 residues.

The chain couples TRBV5-1 to TRBJ2-7; the match to TRBD2 covers 9 bases. CDR1 and CDR2 from the germline V gene are SGHRS and YFSETQ. The length of the CDR3 is 15 residues. The J segment lost 5 bases and the V segment lost 6 bases, leaving 12 bases of the junction unmatched. CDR3 amino acids: CASTQLGGRADEQYF. The CDR3 coding sequence is TGCGCCAGCACCCAGCTGGGCGGGAGGGCCGACGAGCAGTACTTC.

The table lists this clone with a few counts. The J gene is TRBJ1-5, the V gene TRBV28; TRBD1 is a possible D gene (5 bases). Germline loops: CDR1 MDHEN, CDR2 SYDVKM. V was trimmed by 5 bases and J by 3 bases, leaving 14 bases between them. The CDR3 totals 15 residues. For the CDR3, the DNA is TGTGCCAGCAGTCCGGGGGGACGCATCAATCAGCCCCAGCATTTT. This translates into CASSPGGRINQPQHF.

This chain uses TRBV19 with TRBJ1-4; D ambiguous. The CDR3 covers 14 residues. Germline assignment: CDR1 LNHDA and CDR2 SQIVND (reference sequence). V was trimmed by 4 bases and J by 0 bases, leaving 6 bases between them. CDR3 in amino acids: CASSTSTTNEKLFF. The CDR3 coding sequence is TGTGCCAGTAGTACGTCTACAACTAATGAAAAACTGTTTTTT.

The V gene is TRBV19, the J gene TRBJ1-1; the match to TRBD1 covers 7 bases. CDR1 is LNHDA, CDR2 SQIVND, per germline (reference sequence). J lost 4 bases, V lost 5 bases, and 13 bases had no gene match. CDR3 length equals 16 residues. The CDR3 sequence is CASSAGTEFVGTEAFF. The CDR3 DNA sequence: TGTGCCAGTAGTGCCGGGACAGAGTTTGTGGGCACTGAAGCTTTCTTT. Supplemented by reference TRBV19 and TRBJ1-1, the full variable domain reads DGGITQSPKYLFRKEGQNVTLSCEQNLNHDAMYWYRQDPGQGLRLIYYSQIVNDFQKGDIAEGYSVSREKKESFPLTVTSAQKNPTAFYLCASSAGTEFVGTEAFFGQGTRLTVV.